Listed here are 5 T cell receptor beta chains from one sample, sequenced in a study of T cell responses to AZD1222 COVID-19 vaccine. Profiled with immunoSEQ multiplex PCR; TCRdb holds only in-frame clones, not every one. The sample yields over 150,000 clones, 87% seen once. Sequencing used peripheral blood, obtained 28 days after the second AZD1222 dose. The receptor set was obtained from an adult who received the AZD1222 COVID-19 vaccine.

This chain connects TRBV7-7 to TRBJ2-3; 8 nucleotides agree with TRBD2. The CDR3 loop spans 21 amino acids. V lost 6 bases to trimming and J lost 0 bases; unmatched junction nucleotides: 23. Germline V lookup: CDR1 SSHAT, CDR2 FNYEAQ (reference sequence). The CDR3 loop is CASRCQAAGVPEHTSTDTQYF. The CDR3 region has the DNA TGTGCCAGCAGGTGCCAGGCAGCGGGGGTGCCAGAGCACACTAGCACAGATACGCAGTATTTT.

This sequence joins TRBV27 and TRBJ1-2; 7 nucleotides match TRBD1. The V segment lost 2 bases and the J segment 6 bases; nucleotides outside the gene matches: 6. CDR1 MNHEY and CDR2 SMNVEV come from the germline V gene (reference sequence). The CDR3 consists of 14 residues. The CDR3 region has the DNA TGTGCCAGCAGTTTAATAGGGGGCGTCAATGGCTACACCTTC. Its translation: CASSLIGGVNGYTF.

The J gene is TRBJ2-1, the V gene TRBV5-6, with no clear D. From germline, CDR1 is SGHDT and CDR2 YYEEEE. This CDR3 region has 13 residues. The ends were cut back, 1 base at V and 4 bases at J, with 6 bases in the middle. The CDR3 bases are TGTGCCAGCAGCTTGCAGGATTACAATGAGCAGTTCTTC. Translated, it gives CASSLQDYNEQFF.

This clone was seen a few times. The chain employs TRBV12-3 or TRBV12-4 and TRBJ1-3, with unresolved D. V lost 8 bases to trimming and J lost 0 bases, with 5 bases between them. This CDR3 spans 12 amino acids. CDR3 in DNA: TGTGCCAGCGCTTCCTCTGGAAACACCATATATTTT. Translated, it gives CASASSGNTIYF.

The V call is TRBV5-1, the J call TRBJ2-1; 13 bases are a match to TRBD2. The CDR3 is made up of 15 amino acids. The germline V gene has CDR1 SGHRS and CDR2 YFSETQ. With 6 bases clipped from V and 9 bases from J, the junction kept 9 bases outside the gene matches. This chain's CDR3 is CASIQLAGGPGEQFF. CDR3 nucleotide sequence: TGCGCCAGCATCCAACTAGCGGGGGGGCCAGGTGAGCAGTTCTTC.